This entry is about one TCR beta chain. The sample is drawn from a study of identifying expanded T cells in peripheral blood. Repertoires were generated with immunoSEQ multiplex PCR, while TCRdb's copy carries only in-frame clones and drops some. This table has around 100,000 clones, 70% to 90% appearing once. Germline trimming cut 2 bases from V and 8 bases from J; bases unmatched to any gene: 10. The CDR3 length is 15 residues. Sequences were obtained from blood. This receptor was taken from a person aged 18-70 years in good health. The rearrangement links TRBV5-3 to TRBJ1-2; 9 bases match TRBD1. TRBV5-3 is an open reading frame whose function is uncertain. The chain's CDR3 is CARSLPGTGICGYTF. The CDR3 coding sequence is TGTGCCAGAAGCTTACCCGGGACAGGGATTTGCGGCTACACCTTC.